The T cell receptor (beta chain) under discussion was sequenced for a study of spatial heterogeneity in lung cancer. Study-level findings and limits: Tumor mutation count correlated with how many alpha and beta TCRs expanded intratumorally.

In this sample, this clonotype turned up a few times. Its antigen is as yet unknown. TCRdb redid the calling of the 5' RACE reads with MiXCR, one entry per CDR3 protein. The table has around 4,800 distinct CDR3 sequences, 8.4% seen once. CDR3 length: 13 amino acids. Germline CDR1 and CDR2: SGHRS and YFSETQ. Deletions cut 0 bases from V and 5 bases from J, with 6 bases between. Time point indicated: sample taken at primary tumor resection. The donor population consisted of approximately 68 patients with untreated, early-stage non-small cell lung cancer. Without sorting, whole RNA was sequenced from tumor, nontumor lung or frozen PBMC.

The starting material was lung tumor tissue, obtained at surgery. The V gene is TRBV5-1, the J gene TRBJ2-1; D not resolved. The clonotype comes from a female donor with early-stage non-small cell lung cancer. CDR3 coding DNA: TGCGCCAGCAGCTTGGCAGGTCACAATGAGCAGTTCTTC. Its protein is CASSLAGHNEQFF.